This T cell receptor beta chain was sequenced during a study of T-cell reconstitution after alpha-beta-depleted transplantation in children (dated by TCRdb to about 2016). Some background on the complete study: Using TCR repertoire profiling, the study quantitatively followed how T-cell immune reconstitution unfolded in children after TCRalphabeta/CD19-depleted allogeneic hematopoietic cell transplantation.

The sample holds a few counts of this clonotype. Its binding antigen is unknown. Base qualities were left out, and no much larger clone turns up one base away. The CDR3 goes from the cysteine to the phenylalanine over 14 residues. Of all the DNA, just the CDR3 is kept, 42 bases in frame from base 1. According to the germline V gene (reference sequence), CDR1 reads SGHKS and CDR2 reads YYEKEE. Trimming costs V 5 bases and J 1 base, and their ends lie 12 bases apart. Library preparation used PCR. Sequenced on an Illumina HiSeq 2500. To normalize quantification of the TCRbeta repertoire, the TCR libraries were built with molecular barcoding that relied on unique molecular identifiers. TCRdb handled the public reads itself, with Q25 trimming in fastp and clone calling in MiXCR, and kept productive beta chains. Rows are unified per CDR3 protein, each entry keeping the most common DNA and genes. Counted in this sample were 490,000 or so distinct CDR3 sequences; roughly an eighth of them appeared once. In total, the top ten clones hold around 6.1% of the sample.

The chain was built from TRBV5-5 and TRBJ2-5; TRBD2 could be the D gene, as 6 bases match. The input for sequencing was PBMCs from the stem cell graft donor, taken from the stem cell graft. The source of this sequence is a human donor who donated a stem cell graft to a child with combined immunodeficiency. The base sequence is TGTGCCAGCAGACTCAGCGGGCTCCAAGAGACCCAGTACTTC. Its coded protein is CASRLSGLQETQYF.